This TCR beta chain was found in a study of response to subunit inactivated influenza vaccine. TCRdb reprocessed the RT-PCR reads with MiXCR, giving one entry per CDR3 protein. The repertoire holds 550,000 to 800,000 distinct CDR3 sequences, roughly 14% seen once, with approximately 10% in the top ten. This clonotype came up a few times. The antigen is not known. CDR1 KGHDR and CDR2 SFDVKD come from the germline V gene. With 6 bases removed from V and 7 bases from J, the gap between germline ends came to 9 bases. CDR3 length: 12 amino acids. Points from the study as a whole: There was a suggestion from the authors that each seasonal influenza vaccination recruits few new T cells.

Sequencing used PBMCs from blood, obtained about 11 days after vaccination. The chain carries TRBV24-1 and TRBJ2-1; D perhaps matches TRBD2 (6 bases). This sequence originates from a man in his fifties who received an inactivated influenza vaccine. CDR3 protein: CATSLGGNEQFF. The CDR3 region has the DNA TGTGCCACCAGTTTGGGGGGTAATGAGCAGTTCTTC.